This T cell receptor beta chain appears in the sequencing data of a study of human T cells and chemical hapten exposure. TCRdb analysed the RACE reads with MiXCR anew, one entry per CDR3 protein. In the table there are some 100,000 distinct CDR3 sequences, 7.5% to 10% of which are singletons. As to time point: patch test 2, 6 weeks after DPC sensitization. The sample's treatment: therapeutic diphenylcyclopropenone sensitization with weekly scalp DPC. This clonotype was detected a few times. V lost 8 bases, J lost 4 bases, and 18 bases lay in between. Germline values: CDR1 LNHNV, CDR2 YYDKDF (reference sequence). The CDR3 spans 15 residues.

This chain joins TRBV15 and TRBJ2-1; D gene unclear. This receptor was taken from a woman aged 40 to 50 with alopecia areata. Some clones in this sample may be carry-over from other donors' samples. The source was whole blood, collected in connection with sensitization to the hapten diphenylcyclopropenone (DPC). The CDR3 DNA reads as TGTGCCACCTCTATTTTTCTTGAGCCTTACAATGAGCAGTTCTTC. Encoded protein: CATSIFLEPYNEQFF.